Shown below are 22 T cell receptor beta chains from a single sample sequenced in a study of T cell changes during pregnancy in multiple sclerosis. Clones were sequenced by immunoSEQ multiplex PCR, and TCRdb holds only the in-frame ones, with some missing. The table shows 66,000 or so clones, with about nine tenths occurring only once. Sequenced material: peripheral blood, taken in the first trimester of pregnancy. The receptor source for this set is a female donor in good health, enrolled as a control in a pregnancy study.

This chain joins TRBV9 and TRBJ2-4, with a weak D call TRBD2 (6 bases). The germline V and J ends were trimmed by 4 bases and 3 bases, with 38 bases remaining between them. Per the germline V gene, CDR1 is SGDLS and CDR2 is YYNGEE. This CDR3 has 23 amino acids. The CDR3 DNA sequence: TGTGCCAGCAGCCCACTTTCCTCCCCAACCCCCGCGGTGCCGAGGGAGGACAAAAACATTCAGTACTTC. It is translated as CASSPLSSPTPAVPREDKNIQYF. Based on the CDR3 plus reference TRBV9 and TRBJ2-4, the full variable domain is DSGVTQTPKHLITATGQRVTLRCSPRSGDLSVYWYQQSLDQGLQFLIQYYNGEERAKGNILERFSAQQFPDLHSELNLSSLELGDSALYFCASSPLSSPTPAVPREDKNIQYFGAGTRLSVL.

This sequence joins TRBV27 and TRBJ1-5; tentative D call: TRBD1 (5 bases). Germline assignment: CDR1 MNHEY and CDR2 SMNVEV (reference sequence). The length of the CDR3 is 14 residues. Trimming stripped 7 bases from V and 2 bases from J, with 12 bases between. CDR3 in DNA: TGTGCCAGCAAACCCGGGGGAGGCAATCAGCCCCAGCATTTT. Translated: CASKPGGGNQPQHF.

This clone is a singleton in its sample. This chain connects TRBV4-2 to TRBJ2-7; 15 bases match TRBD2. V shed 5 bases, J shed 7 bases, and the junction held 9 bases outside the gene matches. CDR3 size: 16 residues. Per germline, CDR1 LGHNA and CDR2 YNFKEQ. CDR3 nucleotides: TGTGCCAGCAGCGGCCGGGGACTAGCGGGGGGTTGGGAGCAGTACTTC. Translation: CASSGRGLAGGWEQYF.

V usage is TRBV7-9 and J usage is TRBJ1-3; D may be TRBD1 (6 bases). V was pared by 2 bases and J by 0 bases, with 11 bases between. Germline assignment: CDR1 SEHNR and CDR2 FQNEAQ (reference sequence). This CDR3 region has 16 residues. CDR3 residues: CASSLHRTASGNTIYF. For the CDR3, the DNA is TGTGCCAGCAGCTTACATCGGACAGCCTCTGGAAACACCATATATTTT.

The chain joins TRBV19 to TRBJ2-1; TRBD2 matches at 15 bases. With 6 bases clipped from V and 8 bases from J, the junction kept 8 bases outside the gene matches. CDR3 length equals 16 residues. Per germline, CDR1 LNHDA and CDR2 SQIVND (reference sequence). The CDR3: CASSRTSGGAVDEQFF. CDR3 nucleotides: TGTGCCAGTAGCCGGACTAGCGGGGGGGCTGTGGATGAGCAGTTCTTC. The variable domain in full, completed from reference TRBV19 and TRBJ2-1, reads DGGITQSPKYLFRKEGQNVTLSCEQNLNHDAMYWYRQDPGQGLRLIYYSQIVNDFQKGDIAEGYSVSREKKESFPLTVTSAQKNPTAFYLCASSRTSGGAVDEQFFGPGTRLTVL.

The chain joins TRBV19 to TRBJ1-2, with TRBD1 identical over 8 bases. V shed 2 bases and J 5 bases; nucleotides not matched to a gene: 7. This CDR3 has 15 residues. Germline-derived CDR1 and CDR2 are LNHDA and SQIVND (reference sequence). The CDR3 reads CASSILAGGGYGYTF. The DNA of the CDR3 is TGTGCCAGTAGTATACTCGCAGGGGGCGGGTATGGCTACACCTTC.

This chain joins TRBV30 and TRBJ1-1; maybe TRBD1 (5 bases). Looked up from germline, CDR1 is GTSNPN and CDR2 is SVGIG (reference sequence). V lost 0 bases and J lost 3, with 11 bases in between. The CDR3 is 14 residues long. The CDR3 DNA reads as TGTGCCTGGAGTGTACGCCGGGGGGACACTGAAGCTTTCTTT. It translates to CAWSVRRGDTEAFF.

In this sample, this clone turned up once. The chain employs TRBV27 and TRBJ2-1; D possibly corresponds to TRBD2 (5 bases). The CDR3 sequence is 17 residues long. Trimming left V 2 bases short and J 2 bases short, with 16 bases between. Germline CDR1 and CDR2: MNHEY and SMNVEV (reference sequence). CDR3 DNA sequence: TGTGCCAGCAGTTTACCTAAACAACGGGGAACCTACAATGAGCAGTTCTTC. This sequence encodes CASSLPKQRGTYNEQFF.

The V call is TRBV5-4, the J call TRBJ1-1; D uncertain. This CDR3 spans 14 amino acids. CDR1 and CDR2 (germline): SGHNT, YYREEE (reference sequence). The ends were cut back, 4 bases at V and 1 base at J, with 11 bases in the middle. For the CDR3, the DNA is TGTGCCAGCAGCCTAGGGAGGGAGAACACTGAAGCTTTCTTT. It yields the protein CASSLGRENTEAFF.

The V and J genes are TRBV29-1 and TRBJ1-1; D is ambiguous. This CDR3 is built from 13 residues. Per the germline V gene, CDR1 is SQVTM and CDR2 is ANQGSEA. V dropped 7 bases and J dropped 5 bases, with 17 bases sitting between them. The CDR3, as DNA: TGCAGCGGACTGGAAGGAGTCGGAACTGAAGCTTTCTTT. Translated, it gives CSGLEGVGTEAFF. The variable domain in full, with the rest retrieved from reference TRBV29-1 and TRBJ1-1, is SAVISQKPSRDICQRGTSLTIQCQVDSQVTMMFWYRQQPGQSLTLIATANQGSEATYESGFVIDKFPISRPNLTFSTLTVSNMSPEDSSIYLCSGLEGVGTEAFFGQGTRLTVV.

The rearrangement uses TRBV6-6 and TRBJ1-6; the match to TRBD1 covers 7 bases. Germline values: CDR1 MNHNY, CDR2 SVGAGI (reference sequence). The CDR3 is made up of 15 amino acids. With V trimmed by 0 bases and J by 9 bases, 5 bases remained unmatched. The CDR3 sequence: CASSYSGGDGSPLHF. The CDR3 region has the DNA TGTGCCAGCAGTTACTCAGGGGGCGATGGTTCACCCCTCCACTTT.

The CDR3 sequence: CASSEYPRTEIYEKLFF. The CDR3 region has the DNA TGTGCCAGCAGTGAATACCCCAGGACTGAAATTTATGAAAAACTGTTTTTT. V and J are TRBV25-1 and TRBJ1-4; D is unresolved. The CDR3 has 17 amino acids. CDR1 and CDR2 from the germline V gene are MGHDK and SYGVNS. V lost 0 bases and J 6 bases, leaving 17 bases between the germline ends.

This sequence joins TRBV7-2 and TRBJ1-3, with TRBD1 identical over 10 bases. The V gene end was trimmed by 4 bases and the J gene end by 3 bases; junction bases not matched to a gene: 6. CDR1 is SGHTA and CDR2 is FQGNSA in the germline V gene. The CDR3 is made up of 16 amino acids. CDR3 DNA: TGTGCCAGCAGCTCCGGACAGGGGGGTAATGGAAACACCATATATTTT. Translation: CASSSGQGGNGNTIYF.

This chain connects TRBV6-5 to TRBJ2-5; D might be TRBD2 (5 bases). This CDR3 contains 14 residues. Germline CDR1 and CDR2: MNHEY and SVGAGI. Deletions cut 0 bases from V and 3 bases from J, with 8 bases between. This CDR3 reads CASSYSGSEETQYF. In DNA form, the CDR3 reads TGTGCCAGCAGTTACTCGGGGAGCGAAGAGACCCAGTACTTC.

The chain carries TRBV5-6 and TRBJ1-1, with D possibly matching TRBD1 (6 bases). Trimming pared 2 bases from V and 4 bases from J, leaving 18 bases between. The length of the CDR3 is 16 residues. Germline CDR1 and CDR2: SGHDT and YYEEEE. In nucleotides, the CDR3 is TGTGCCAGCAGCTTAGCAGGGGAGACCTTGGGCACTGAAGCTTTCTTT. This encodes CASSLAGETLGTEAFF.

The CDR3 DNA is TGTGCCAGCAGCGCTACAGGGGGCGCTTCCTACAATGAGCAGTTCTTC. This translates into CASSATGGASYNEQFF. The J gene is TRBJ2-1, the V gene TRBV5-4; 9 positions agree with TRBD1. V shed 4 bases, J shed 1 base, and the junction held 6 bases outside the gene matches. Germline CDR1 and CDR2: SGHNT and YYREEE (reference sequence). The CDR3 extends over 16 amino acids.

The CDR3 sequence is CASSLTGETNQPQHF. CDR3 nucleotides: TGTGCCAGCAGCTTAACAGGGGAGACCAATCAGCCCCAGCATTTT. J is TRBJ1-5 and V is TRBV5-5; TRBD1 matches at 7 bases. The germline V gene has CDR1 SGHKS and CDR2 YYEKEE (reference sequence). With V trimmed by 2 bases and J by 3 bases, 5 bases remained unmatched. The CDR3 totals 15 residues.

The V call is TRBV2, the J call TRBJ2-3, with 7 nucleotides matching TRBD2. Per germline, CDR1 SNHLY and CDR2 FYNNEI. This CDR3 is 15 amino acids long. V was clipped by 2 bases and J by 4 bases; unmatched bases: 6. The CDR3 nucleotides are TGTGCCAGCAGTGAACGGGGGGTTCTGGCAGATACGCAGTATTTT. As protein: CASSERGVLADTQYF.

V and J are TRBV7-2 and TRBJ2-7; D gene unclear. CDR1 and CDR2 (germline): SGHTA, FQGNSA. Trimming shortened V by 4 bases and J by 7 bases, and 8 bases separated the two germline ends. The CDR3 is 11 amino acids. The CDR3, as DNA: TGTGCCAGCAGCTCCACGGGTGAGCAGTACTTC. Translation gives CASSSTGEQYF.

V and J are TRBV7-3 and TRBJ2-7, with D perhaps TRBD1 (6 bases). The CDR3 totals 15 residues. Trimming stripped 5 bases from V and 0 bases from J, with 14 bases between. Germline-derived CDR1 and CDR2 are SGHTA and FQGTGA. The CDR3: CASSQIQGFSYEQYF. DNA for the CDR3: TGTGCCAGCAGCCAAATACAGGGCTTCTCCTACGAGCAGTACTTC.

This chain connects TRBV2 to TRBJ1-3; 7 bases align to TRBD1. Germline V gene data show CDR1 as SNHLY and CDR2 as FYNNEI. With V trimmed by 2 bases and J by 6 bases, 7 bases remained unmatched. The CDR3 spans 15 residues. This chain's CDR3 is CASSETRDSTNTIYF. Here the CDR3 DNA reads TGTGCCAGCAGTGAAACCCGGGACAGTACAAACACCATATATTTT.

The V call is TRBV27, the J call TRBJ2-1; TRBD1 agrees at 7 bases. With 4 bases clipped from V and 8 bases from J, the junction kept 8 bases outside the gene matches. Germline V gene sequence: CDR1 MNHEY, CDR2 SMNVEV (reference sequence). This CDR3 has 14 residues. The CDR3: CASSSLARGHEQFF. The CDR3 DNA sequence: TGTGCCAGCAGTTCTCTCGCTAGGGGGCATGAGCAGTTCTTC.